A single sample gave rise to the 11 T cell receptor beta chains below, sequenced in a study of blood T cell repertoires in COVID-19. Data came from immunoSEQ multiplex PCR; TCRdb stores just in-frame clones and leaves some out. The sample shows some 140,000 clones, about 90% of them seen only once. Sequenced input: peripheral blood. Receptor source: a man aged 45-65 years with acute or convalescent COVID-19.

CDR3 in amino acids: CASHKPGTANSPLHF. In DNA form, the CDR3 reads TGTGCCAGCCACAAGCCCGGGACAGCTAATTCACCCCTCCACTTT. The chain employs TRBV18 and TRBJ1-6, with 7 bases aligning to TRBD1. V trimming: 8 bases; J trimming: 6 bases; junction bases outside the gene matches: 10. In germline, CDR1 is KGHSH, CDR2 LQKENI. This CDR3 region has 15 residues.

V is TRBV4-1 and J is TRBJ2-1; TRBD2 is a possible D gene (6 bases). Trimming removed 4 bases at V and 2 bases at J, with 15 bases between. This CDR3 is 16 amino acids long. The germline V gene has CDR1 MGHRA and CDR2 YSYEKL. The CDR3 reads CASSPLPGETYNEQFF. CDR3 nucleotide sequence: TGCGCCAGCAGCCCCCTTCCGGGAGAGACCTACAATGAGCAGTTCTTC.

The J gene is TRBJ1-5, the V gene TRBV6-2 or TRBV6-3; D is ambiguous. The CDR3 sequence is 13 residues long. The V end lost 6 bases, the J end lost 0 bases, and 6 bases lay between the germline ends. Germline V gene data show CDR1 as MNHEY and CDR2 as SVGEGT. The CDR3 is CASSPYSNQPQHF. The CDR3 region has the DNA TGTGCCAGCAGCCCATATAGCAATCAGCCCCAGCATTTT.

V is TRBV19 and J is TRBJ2-3, with TRBD2 matching over 13 bases. CDR1 is LNHDA and CDR2 is SQIVND in the germline V gene (reference sequence). There are 17 residues in the CDR3. V lost 4 bases and J lost 4; bases outside the gene matches: 8. CDR3 amino acids: CASSKLAGGQVSDTQYF. The CDR3 nucleotides are TGTGCCAGTAGTAAACTAGCGGGAGGGCAGGTCTCAGATACGCAGTATTTT.

The chain is built from TRBV7-2 and TRBJ2-3; 7 nucleotides match TRBD2. V was pared by 3 bases and J by 3 bases, with 9 bases of the junction left unmatched. Germline loops: CDR1 SGHTA, CDR2 FQGNSA. The CDR3 totals 16 residues. The DNA for the CDR3 is TGTGCCAGCAGCTTGAGGTGGGGGGGTAAGACAGATACGCAGTATTTT. Its protein is CASSLRWGGKTDTQYF.

The chain carries TRBV28 and TRBJ2-1; D may be TRBD2 (5 bases). V was cut by 6 bases and J by 7 bases, with 19 bases left in between. CDR1 MDHEN and CDR2 SYDVKM come from the germline V gene. This CDR3 has 15 residues. Here the CDR3 DNA reads TGTGCCAGCAGCTCCGGGGAAGTGATGCGAAATGAGCAGTTCTTC. Translation: CASSSGEVMRNEQFF.

The chain uses TRBV28 and TRBJ1-4; the D is unclear. The CDR3 is 13 residues long. Trimming shortened V by 4 bases and J by 0 bases, and 3 bases separated the two germline ends. Germline CDR1 and CDR2: MDHEN and SYDVKM. This CDR3 is CASSSATNEKLFF. CDR3 DNA sequence: TGTGCCAGCAGTTCCGCAACTAATGAAAAACTGTTTTTT.

This clone was seen a single time. The V call is TRBV3-1 (or the pseudogene TRBV3-2), the J call TRBJ2-3, with a weak D call TRBD1 (5 bases). The germline V gene encodes CDR1 LGHDT and CDR2 YNNKEL (reference sequence). Trimming took 2 bases from V and 2 from J, leaving 11 bases between them. The CDR3 spans 15 residues. The CDR3 spells CASSQQGRTTDTQYF. The DNA for the CDR3 is TGTGCCAGCAGCCAACAGGGCAGAACCACAGATACGCAGTATTTT.

The chain combines TRBV27 with TRBJ1-4, with 7 bases fitting TRBD1. After removal of 5 bases from V and 4 bases from J, the junction contained 4 bases not matched to a gene. This CDR3 contains 14 residues. The germline V gene has CDR1 MNHEY and CDR2 SMNVEV (reference sequence). Here the CDR3 reads CASSPWDSNEKLFF. The CDR3 DNA reads TGTGCCAGCAGTCCCTGGGACAGTAATGAAAAACTGTTTTTT.

This rearrangement joins TRBV19 to TRBJ2-1, with D tentatively TRBD2 (7 bases). V lost 3 bases, J lost 8 bases, and 14 bases lay in between. The length of the CDR3 is 14 residues. Germline values: CDR1 LNHDA, CDR2 SQIVND (reference sequence). CDR3 protein: CASSISGGVHEQFF. CDR3 DNA: TGTGCCAGTAGTATCTCGGGGGGCGTTCATGAGCAGTTCTTC.

This chain uses TRBV11-3 with TRBJ1-1; D is possibly TRBD1 (6 bases). There are 17 residues in the CDR3. Germline V gene lookup returns CDR1 SGHNT and CDR2 YENEEA. Trimming stripped 1 base from V and 3 bases from J, with 18 bases between. The CDR3 coding sequence is TGTGCCAGCAGCTTAGTCCTCACAGGGCGTCGGCACACTGAAGCTTTCTTT. This codes for CASSLVLTGRRHTEAFF.